This T cell receptor beta chain was retrieved from a study of PD-1 blockade in classical Hodgkin lymphoma. Only in-frame clones appear in the TCRdb table, and some are missing; sequencing was by immunoSEQ multiplex PCR. The data contain 100,000 or so clones, just over 90% of them seen just once; the ten biggest clones take up just under 2%. V was pared by 5 bases and J by 5 bases, with 14 bases between. Germline values: CDR1 SGHAT, CDR2 FQNNGV. CDR3 size: 14 residues. Time point meaning: cycle 4 day 1 (C4D1), after about 6 weeks of nivolumab. Each and every patient relapsed after autologous stem cell transplantation, and patients got differing brentuximab vedotin exposure. Study results and caveats: Anyone who began nivolumab under 1 year after ASCT was excluded.

About this clone: Antigen specificity is unknown.

The origin of this receptor is a human donor with classical Hodgkin lymphoma. The rearrangement links TRBV11-2 to TRBJ2-3; D remains unclear. Sequencing was performed on peripheral blood mononuclear cells (PBMCs), taken before the fourth cycle of nivolumab. CDR3 nucleotides: TGTGCCAGCAGCCCGCTGACGGGTGGAGATACGCAGTATTTT. Residues: CASSPLTGGDTQYF.